The T cell receptor beta chain described here comes from a study of OX40 agonist ivuxolimab in advanced cancers. The CDR3 runs 12 residues. Germline CDR1 and CDR2: SGHTA and FQGNSA. V lost 3 bases and J 6 bases, leaving 7 bases between the germline ends. Data came from immunoSEQ multiplex PCR; TCRdb stores just in-frame clones and leaves some out. The table shows around 120,000 clones, with more than 80% occurring only once. The clonotype comes from an adult with an advanced solid tumor such as melanoma, head and neck, liver or kidney cancer. The chain joins TRBV7-2 to TRBJ2-3; D gene ambiguous. The sample consisted of CD4+ or CD8+ T cells sorted from blood, taken in a trial of the OX40 agonist ivuxolimab. CDR3 sequence: CASSFLRDTQYF. The CDR3 region has the DNA TGTGCCAGCAGCTTCCTCAGGGATACGCAGTATTTT.